These 26 T cell receptor beta chains were all obtained from the same sample, sequenced in a study of cytomegalovirus exposure and HLA in healthy donors. PCR was performed using 60 Vbeta and 13 Jbeta primers. This table comes from immunoSEQ multiplex PCR, and its TCRdb copy is limited to in-frame clones, with some not included. This table has approximately 120,000 clones, over 70% appearing once. Source material: PBMCs. The receptors come from a man between 18 and 35 years old in good health and CMV-seropositive.

The V and J genes are TRBV4-2 and TRBJ1-4; tentative D call: TRBD1 (6 bases). The germline V and J ends were trimmed by 6 bases and 12 bases, with 20 bases remaining between them. The CDR3 has 14 residues. In germline, CDR1 is LGHNA, CDR2 YNFKEQ. Here the CDR3 DNA reads TGTGCCAGCAGGGTACAGGGACGGGATTATCAACTGTTTTTT. Protein sequence: CASRVQGRDYQLFF.

The chain is built from TRBV7-9 and TRBJ2-5; TRBD1 matches 12 bases. The tail of the sequence fits TRBJ2-7 better, so the J call may be wrong. Germline CDR1 and CDR2: SEHNR and FQNEAQ (reference sequence). The CDR3 has 16 amino acids. The CDR3 spells CASSLRGTGGFYEQYF. The CDR3 DNA reads TGTGCCAGCAGCTTACGGGGGACAGGGGGCTTCTACGAGCAGTACTTC.

The chain employs TRBV19 and TRBJ2-1, with TRBD2 matching 10 bases. With 4 bases clipped from V and 9 bases from J, the junction kept 12 bases outside the gene matches. CDR1 and CDR2 from the germline V gene are LNHDA and SQIVND (reference sequence). CDR3 size: 16 residues. CDR3 region: CASSTQAGGPLGEQFF. The CDR3 DNA is TGTGCCAGTAGTACTCAAGCGGGGGGGCCTCTGGGTGAGCAGTTCTTC.

This clone was found a few times. CDR3 nucleotides: TGTGCCAGCAGCCACCGGGACAGTAACGAAAAACTGTTTTTT. Its protein is CASSHRDSNEKLFF. This rearrangement joins TRBV7-8 to TRBJ1-4, with TRBD1 matching 7 bases. CDR1 and CDR2 from the germline V gene are SGHVS and FQNEAQ. Trimming cost V 5 bases and J 8 bases; bases outside gene matches: 8. This CDR3 comprises 14 residues.

This rearrangement joins TRBV11-2 to TRBJ1-1, with 12 bases fitting TRBD1. The CDR3 covers 17 residues. In germline, CDR1 is SGHAT, CDR2 FQNNGV. The trim removed 1 base at V and 3 bases at J, leaving 6 bases unmatched. CDR3 sequence (DNA): TGTGCCAGCAGCTTAGGTTCCGGGACAGGGGGCCACACTGAAGCTTTCTTT. Protein product: CASSLGSGTGGHTEAFF. Complete variable domain (other parts from reference TRBV11-2 and TRBJ1-1): EAGVAQSPRYKIIEKRQSVAFWCNPISGHATLYWYQQILGQGPKLLIQFQNNGVVDDSQLPKDRFSAERLKGVDSTLKIQPAKLEDSAVYLCASSLGSGTGGHTEAFFGQGTRLTVV.

The rearrangement links TRBV6-1 to TRBJ1-5; tentatively, D is TRBD1 (5 bases). CDR1 and CDR2 from the germline V gene are MNHNS and SASEGT. V lost 5 bases and J lost 7, with 12 bases in between. The CDR3 covers 13 residues. CDR3 nucleotides: TGTGCCAGCAGTAAGACGGAGGGGCAGCCCCAGCATTTT. It translates to CASSKTEGQPQHF.

V gene TRBV15 combines with J gene TRBJ1-6, with D uncertain. The CDR3 extends over 13 amino acids. V lost 0 bases and J lost 11, with 8 bases in between. Germline values: CDR1 LNHNV, CDR2 YYDKDF (reference sequence). CDR3 DNA sequence: TGTGCCACCAGCAGAGATTTATTAACACCCCTCCACTTT. Protein: CATSRDLLTPLHF.

This chain connects TRBV19 to TRBJ1-5; D remains ambiguous. The CDR3 spans 15 residues. Trimming shortened V by 1 base and J by 0 bases, and 7 bases separated the two germline ends. CDR1 and CDR2 from the germline V gene are LNHDA and SQIVND (reference sequence). The CDR3 nucleotides read TGTGCCAGTAGTATAGGAGGTGATAGCAATCAGCCCCAGCATTTT. Translating it yields CASSIGGDSNQPQHF.

The genes are TRBV9 and TRBJ1-1; D might be TRBD1 (5 bases). From germline, CDR1 is SGDLS and CDR2 YYNGEE. The CDR3 has 15 amino acids. V dropped 4 bases and J dropped 4 bases, with 17 bases sitting between them. CDR3 nucleotide sequence: TGTGCCAGCAGCCCCCGGCAGGGATGGGCCACTGAAGCTTTCTTT. Translating it yields CASSPRQGWATEAFF.

V and J are TRBV7-2 and TRBJ2-3, with no clear D. The CDR3 consists of 11 residues. Between the trimmed V and J ends, which lost 5 bases and 3 bases, there was a span of 3 bases. In germline, CDR1 is SGHTA, CDR2 FQGNSA. CDR3 coding DNA: TGTGCCAGCAGCCAAACAGATACGCAGTATTTT. Translating it yields CASSQTDTQYF.

V gene TRBV7-9 combines with J gene TRBJ2-5; 8 bases line up with TRBD2. Germline assignment: CDR1 SEHNR and CDR2 FQNEAQ (reference sequence). The CDR3 has 18 residues. V lost 5 bases, J lost 3 bases, and 17 bases stayed unmatched. CDR3 DNA sequence: TGTGCCAGCAGCCTACGAGTAGGGCCACGGGGGGGGGAAGAGACCCAGTACTTC. Protein product: CASSLRVGPRGGEETQYF.

This chain connects TRBV6-6 to TRBJ1-1; D gene unclear. The CDR3 contains 12 residues. The germline V gene encodes CDR1 MNHNY and CDR2 SVGAGI (reference sequence). V lost 5 bases to trimming and J lost 3 bases, with 7 bases between them. The CDR3 reads CASSRRDTEAFF. In DNA, the CDR3 is TGTGCCAGCAGTCGCCGGGACACTGAAGCTTTCTTT.

The CDR3 protein is CASAGTRDNTGELFF. CDR3 coding DNA: TGTGCCAGCGCCGGGACTAGGGACAACACCGGGGAGCTGTTTTTT. The V gene is TRBV2, the J gene TRBJ2-2, with TRBD2 identical over 8 bases. The CDR3 loop spans 15 amino acids. V dropped 8 bases and J dropped 2; count of bases not matched to a gene: 7. Germline V gene lookup returns CDR1 SNHLY and CDR2 FYNNEI.

This rearrangement joins TRBV29-1 to TRBJ1-2, with no clear D. The V end was cut by 4 bases, the J end by 6 bases, with 9 bases between. The CDR3 is 11 residues long. The germline CDR1 and CDR2 sequences are SQVTM and ANQGSEA. CDR3 nucleotides: TGCAGCGTTGCGAACAGTGATGGCTACACCTTC. It is translated as CSVANSDGYTF. The full variable domain, in which reference TRBV29-1 and TRBJ1-2 provide the parts outside the CDR3, is SAVISQKPSRDICQRGTSLTIQCQVDSQVTMMFWYRQQPGQSLTLIATANQGSEATYESGFVIDKFPISRPNLTFSTLTVSNMSPEDSSIYLCSVANSDGYTFGSGTRLTVV.

This chain connects TRBV9 to TRBJ1-1; unclear D gene. Germline CDR1 is SGDLS and CDR2 is YYNGEE. The CDR3 consists of 12 residues. This CDR3 is CATFLFGTEAFF. The DNA of the CDR3 is TGTGCTACCTTTCTTTTCGGGACTGAAGCTTTCTTT.

The V and J genes are TRBV5-4 and TRBJ2-3; 7 bases fit TRBD1. The germline V gene encodes CDR1 SGHNT and CDR2 YYREEE (reference sequence). Losses at the gene ends were 4 bases for V and 0 bases for J; bases not matched to a gene: 8. The CDR3 extends over 16 amino acids. The CDR3 region is CASSADRVTSTDTQYF. The CDR3 DNA is TGTGCCAGCAGCGCCGACAGGGTAACTAGCACAGATACGCAGTATTTT.

The chain couples TRBV19 to TRBJ2-5; no reliable D call. Germline V gives CDR1 LNHDA, CDR2 SQIVND (reference sequence). This CDR3 region has 16 residues. V lost 5 bases and J lost 0, with 16 bases in between. CDR3 region: CASSPRLEKYQETQYF. DNA of the CDR3: TGTGCCAGTAGTCCCCGTTTAGAGAAGTACCAAGAGACCCAGTACTTC.

This chain links TRBV7-9 with TRBJ1-1, with TRBD1 as a possible D gene (6 bases). This CDR3 has 14 amino acids. V was cut by 4 bases and J by 8 bases, with 17 bases left in between. CDR1 and CDR2 from the germline V gene are SEHNR and FQNEAQ (reference sequence). CDR3 in DNA: TGTGCCAGCAGCTCTACAGGGAATCTAGGGGAAGCTTTCTTT. Protein product: CASSSTGNLGEAFF.

The chain couples TRBV6-1 to TRBJ2-7, with D perhaps TRBD1 (6 bases). V dropped 4 bases and J dropped 2 bases, with 12 bases sitting between them. The CDR3 runs 14 residues. Germline V CDR1 and CDR2: MNHNS, SASEGT. For the CDR3, the DNA is TGTGCCAGCAGTGTCAGGGGTTTTCCCTACGAGCAGTACTTC. It is translated as CASSVRGFPYEQYF.

The rearrangement uses TRBV27 and TRBJ1-3; the D gene is possibly TRBD1 (6 bases). Germline assignment: CDR1 MNHEY and CDR2 SMNVEV (reference sequence). Between the trimmed V and J ends, which lost 5 bases and 0 bases, there was a span of 20 bases. CDR3 length equals 18 residues. The CDR3 loop reads CASSPMAPGQSSGNTIYF. DNA for the CDR3: TGTGCCAGCAGTCCAATGGCACCGGGACAAAGCTCTGGAAACACCATATATTTT.

The J gene is TRBJ1-2, the V gene TRBV27; 7 bases agree with TRBD1. Trimming at V came to 4 bases and at J to 3 bases, leaving 5 bases not matched to a gene. The CDR3 length is 14 residues. Germline-derived CDR1 and CDR2 are MNHEY and SMNVEV (reference sequence). The CDR3 nucleotides read TGTGCCAGCAGTTCCTGGACAGGCGACTATGGCTACACCTTC. Translated, it gives CASSSWTGDYGYTF.

V usage is TRBV7-8 and J usage is TRBJ2-4; unclear D gene. CDR1 and CDR2 from the germline V gene are SGHVS and FQNEAQ. Trimming left V 3 bases short and J 3 bases short, with 18 bases between. There are 17 residues in the CDR3. The CDR3 DNA reads TGTGCCAGCAGCTTCGGTATCCCAGGTTACGGCAAAAACATTCAGTACTTC. Translated: CASSFGIPGYGKNIQYF.

The chain has TRBV7-2 and TRBJ1-1, with TRBD1 matching 9 bases. This CDR3 has 15 residues. V dropped 5 bases and J dropped 4; count of bases not matched to a gene: 8. The germline V gene encodes CDR1 SGHTA and CDR2 FQGNSA. The CDR3 spells CASSQRTGVLTEAFF. The CDR3 nucleotides read TGTGCCAGCAGCCAGAGGACAGGGGTCCTCACTGAAGCTTTCTTT.

The V call is TRBV7-2, the J call TRBJ2-5, with D possibly TRBD1 on 6 matching bases. The germline V and J ends were trimmed by 5 bases and 1 base, with 11 bases remaining between them. The germline gives CDR1 SGHTA, CDR2 FQGNSA. CDR3 size: 14 residues. The CDR3 DNA sequence: TGTGCCAGCAGCCTCGACAGGAGCCAAGAGACCCAGTACTTC. Protein product: CASSLDRSQETQYF.

This chain connects TRBV4-1 to TRBJ2-1; the match to TRBD2 covers 12 bases. The CDR3 spans 17 residues. After removal of 0 bases from V and 6 bases from J, the junction contained 6 bases not matched to a gene. Germline-derived CDR1 and CDR2 are MGHRA and YSYEKL. The CDR3 DNA follows: TGCGCCAGCAGCCAAGATTATTCGACTAGCGGGAGCAATGAGCAGTTCTTC. This codes for CASSQDYSTSGSNEQFF.

The chain employs TRBV6-1 and TRBJ2-7, with 9 bases identical to TRBD1. From germline, CDR1 is MNHNS and CDR2 SASEGT. The CDR3 has 12 amino acids. The J segment lost 6 bases and the V segment lost 6 bases, leaving 3 bases of the junction unmatched. The CDR3 coding sequence is TGTGCCAGCAGCCGGGACAGGGTCGAGCAGTACTTC. Its translation is CASSRDRVEQYF.